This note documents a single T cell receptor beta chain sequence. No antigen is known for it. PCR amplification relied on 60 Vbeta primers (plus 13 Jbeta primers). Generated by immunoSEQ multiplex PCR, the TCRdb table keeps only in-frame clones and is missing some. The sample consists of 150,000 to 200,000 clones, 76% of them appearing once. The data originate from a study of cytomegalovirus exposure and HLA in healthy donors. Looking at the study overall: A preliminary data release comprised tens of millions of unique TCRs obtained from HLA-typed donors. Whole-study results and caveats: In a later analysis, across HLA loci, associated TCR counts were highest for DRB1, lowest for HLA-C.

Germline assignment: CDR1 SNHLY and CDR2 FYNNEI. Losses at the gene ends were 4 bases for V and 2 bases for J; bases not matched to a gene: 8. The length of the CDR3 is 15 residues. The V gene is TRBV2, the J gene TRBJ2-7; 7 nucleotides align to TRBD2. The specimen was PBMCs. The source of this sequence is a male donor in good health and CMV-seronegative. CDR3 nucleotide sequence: TGTGCCAGCAGTGTAGGTGCGGGAGTTACCTACGAGCAGTACTTC. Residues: CASSVGAGVTYEQYF. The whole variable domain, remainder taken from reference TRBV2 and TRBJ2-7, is EPEVTQTPSHQVTQMGQEVILRCVPISNHLYFYWYRQILGQKVEFLVSFYNNEISEKSEIFDDQFSVERPDGSNFTLKIRSTKLEDSAMYFCASSVGAGVTYEQYFGPGTRLTVT.